Shown below are 4 T cell receptor beta chains from a single sample sequenced in a study of response to subunit inactivated influenza vaccine. Using its own MiXCR run on the RT-PCR reads, TCRdb lists one record per CDR3 protein. The sample lists hundreds of thousands of distinct CDR3 sequences, around 8% occurring once. The specimen was PBMCs from blood, collected around 2 years after vaccination. The receptors here all came from a man aged 50 to 75 who received an inactivated influenza vaccine.

This clonotype showed up just a few times. The chain employs TRBV20-1 and TRBJ2-2, with TRBD2 matching over 11 bases. The CDR3 is 15 residues long. CDR1 and CDR2 from the germline V gene are DFQATT and SNEGSKA (reference sequence). The V and J ends lost 1 base and 5 bases, in that order; junction bases with no gene match: 3. The CDR3 DNA reads as TGCAGTGCTAGAGCTAGCGGGGGGAGGACCGGGGAGCTGTTTTTT. Translation gives CSARASGGRTGELFF.

This clonotype turned up a few times. CDR3 amino acids: CASSMRTGGVGTEAFF. CDR3 nucleotides: TGCGCCAGCAGCATGCGGACAGGGGGGGTCGGAACTGAAGCTTTCTTT. The V call is TRBV5-1, the J call TRBJ1-1; 10 nucleotides align to TRBD1. The CDR3 has 16 residues. After removal of 4 bases from V and 5 bases from J, the junction contained 11 bases not matched to a gene. The V gene's germline CDR1 is SGHRS and CDR2 YFSETQ.

The chain is built from TRBV7-2 and TRBJ2-4; TRBD2 is a possible D gene (6 bases). V was shortened by 4 bases and J by 7 bases, with 11 bases between the two germline ends. This CDR3 has 13 residues. Germline values: CDR1 SGHTA, CDR2 FQGNSA. Here the CDR3 reads CASSSHGGNIQYF. CDR3 in DNA: TGTGCCAGCAGCTCCCATGGAGGGAACATTCAGTACTTC.

The rearrangement joins TRBV4-3 to TRBJ2-1; 7 bases match TRBD2. Per the germline V gene, CDR1 is LGHNA and CDR2 is YSLEER. The V and J ends lost 0 bases and 9 bases, in that order; junction bases with no gene match: 5. CDR3 length: 14 residues. In DNA form, the CDR3 reads TGCGCCAGCAGCCAAGAACGGGGGGTGGGTGAGCAGTTCTTC. It specifies CASSQERGVGEQFF.